This T cell receptor beta chain was identified in a study of blood T cell repertoires in COVID-19. Study overall: The samples span acute and convalescent COVID-19 from the United States, Italy and Spain. The analysed material was cDNA or gDNA that came from T cells, B-cell-depleted T cells, or PBMCs.

V lost 4 bases to trimming and J lost 8 bases, with 17 bases between them. The CDR3 contains 14 residues. The germline CDR1 and CDR2 sequences are WSHSY and SAAADI. How the authors handled the data: Scientists estimated how many nucleated cells there were by amplifying reference gene primers. Using immunoSEQ multiplex PCR, the repertoire was profiled, and TCRdb retains in-frame clones only, with some absent. The V and J calls and clone size come from that table; D and trimming were worked out from the DNA. The repertoire holds some 90,000 clones, with over 70% as singletons. The rearrangement joins TRBV10-2 to TRBJ1-2, with D perhaps TRBD1 (6 bases). This receptor was identified in a human donor in a cohort sampled during active COVID-19. The sequencing input was peripheral blood. CDR3 nucleotides: TGCGCCAGCAGTGCTCTTACCACAGGGAGCGGCTACACCTTC. Encoded protein: CASSALTTGSGYTF.